Below, 21 T cell receptor beta chains from the same sample are listed, as sequenced in a study of T-cell reconstitution after alpha-beta-depleted transplantation in children. Unique molecular identifiers were used to barcode this TCRbeta library. Each CDR3 protein gets one entry after TCRdb re-called the PCR reads with MiXCR. Here the sample spans fewer than 250,000 distinct CDR3 sequences, roughly 8.2% being singletons. The material sequenced was PBMCs, mostly from graft donor cells, taken 180 days after TCRalphabeta/CD19-depleted stem cell transplant. These receptors came from a male patient between 5 and 17 years old who had a stem cell transplant for acute lymphoblastic leukemia, so the T cells may come from the graft donor.

This clonotype was found many times. An end of the junction does not agree with germline; a read error may underlie this. The chain is built from TRBV20-1 and TRBJ1-5; weak D call: TRBD1 (6 bases). CDR1 is DFQATT and CDR2 is SNEGSKA in the germline V gene (reference sequence). The CDR3 has 13 residues. CDR3 sequence: CSAPKDSSQPQHF. The CDR3 bases are TGCAGTGCTCCCAAGGACAGCAGTCAGCCCCAGCATTTT.

Many counts were recorded for this clonotype. The chain couples TRBV4-1 to TRBJ2-2; D remains ambiguous. The CDR3 has 16 residues. The V and J ends lost 3 bases and 1 base respectively, with 12 bases between them. Germline V CDR1 and CDR2: MGHRA, YSYEKL. Written as DNA, the CDR3 is TGCGCCAGCAGCCAGGGCGATTGGAGGAACACCGGGGAGCTGTTTTTT. This gives the protein CASSQGDWRNTGELFF.

This clonotype was observed many times. The chain is built from TRBV27 and TRBJ2-7, with 8 bases aligning to TRBD1. This CDR3 has 13 amino acids. V dropped 6 bases and J dropped 7; count of bases not matched to a gene: 8. Germline V lookup: CDR1 MNHEY, CDR2 SMNVEV (reference sequence). The CDR3 DNA reads TGTGCCAGCAGCATACTCAGGGGGCTAGAGCAGTACTTC. Its protein is CASSILRGLEQYF.

Many counts were recorded for this clonotype. This chain uses TRBV11-2 with TRBJ1-1; D uncertain. The CDR3 spans 14 residues. Germline CDR1 SGHAT, CDR2 FQNNGV. The V gene lost 5 bases and the J gene lost 2 bases, with 12 bases spanning the gap. The CDR3: CASSRPTLNTEAFF. The CDR3 DNA follows: TGTGCCAGCAGCCGACCGACACTTAACACTGAAGCTTTCTTT.

Ten or more counts support this clonotype. The rearrangement links TRBV20-1 to TRBJ2-7, with 11 nucleotides matching TRBD2. In germline, CDR1 is DFQATT, CDR2 SNEGSKA (reference sequence). There are 15 residues in the CDR3. V shed 3 bases, J shed 2 bases, and the junction held 6 bases outside the gene matches. CDR3 sequence: CSASDYSGRAYEQYF. As DNA, the CDR3 is TGCAGTGCTAGTGATTATAGCGGGAGGGCCTACGAGCAGTACTTC.

This clonotype was recorded many times. The chain uses TRBV10-3 and TRBJ2-2; 15 nucleotides match TRBD2. The V segment lost 7 bases and the J segment 6 bases; nucleotides outside the gene matches: 9. This CDR3 is 17 amino acids long. The V gene's germline CDR1 is ENHRY and CDR2 SYGVKD. CDR3 sequence: CAITGEGTSGRSGELFF. The CDR3 bases are TGTGCCATCACCGGAGAGGGGACTAGCGGGAGGTCCGGGGAGCTGTTTTTT.

This clonotype has a count of ten or more. V is TRBV11-1 and J is TRBJ2-7; 10 nucleotides match TRBD1. The CDR3 has 15 residues. Unmatched junction bases numbered 11, after V lost 5 bases and J lost 7 bases. Germline CDR1 reads SGHAT; CDR2 reads FQDESV (reference sequence). Written as DNA, the CDR3 is TGTGCCAGCAGCGCACCGGGACAGGGGATCGAGGAGCAGTACTTC. It encodes CASSAPGQGIEEQYF.

This clonotype has ten or more counts. The chain joins TRBV10-2 to TRBJ2-4; no definite D call. This CDR3 has 15 residues. Germline lookup yields CDR1 WSHSY and CDR2 SAAADI. V shed 0 bases and J shed 0 bases, with 6 bases lying between them. The CDR3 region is CASSESIVAKNIQYF. The CDR3 DNA follows: TGCGCCAGCAGTGAGTCGATAGTAGCCAAAAACATTCAGTACTTC.

V and J are TRBV7-3 and TRBJ2-2; D remains unclear. Trimming left V 2 bases short and J 3 bases short, with 4 bases between. The CDR3 loop spans 13 amino acids. In germline, CDR1 is SGHTA, CDR2 FQGTGA. CDR3 loop: CASSLFHTGELFF. In nucleotides, the CDR3 is TGTGCCAGCAGCTTATTTCACACCGGGGAGCTGTTTTTT.

In this sample, this clonotype turned up many times. The V call is TRBV28, the J call TRBJ2-7; D remains ambiguous. Germline V CDR1 and CDR2: MDHEN, SYDVKM. The V and J ends lost 4 bases and 4 bases respectively, with 8 bases between them. The CDR3 loop spans 12 amino acids. For the CDR3, the DNA is TGTGCCAGCAGTTCTAGGGTTTACGAGCAGTACTTC. This gives the protein CASSSRVYEQYF.

V and J are TRBV29-1 and TRBJ1-1, with D unresolved. The V gene lost 6 bases and the J gene lost 1 base, with 15 bases spanning the gap. Per the germline V gene, CDR1 is SQVTM and CDR2 is ANQGSEA. The CDR3 has 14 residues. The CDR3 DNA follows: TGCAGCGTCAAAACCTGGGCCAGGAACACTGAAGCTTTCTTT. It specifies CSVKTWARNTEAFF.

This clonotype was seen ten or more times. J is TRBJ1-2 and V is TRBV11-2; 10 nucleotides match TRBD1. Germline lookup yields CDR1 SGHAT and CDR2 FQNNGV. The CDR3 totals 13 residues. V trimming: 6 bases; J trimming: 6 bases; junction bases outside the gene matches: 4. CDR3 nucleotides: TGTGCCAGCAGTTGGACAGGGGGGAATGGCTACACCTTC. Amino acid sequence: CASSWTGGNGYTF.

The table lists this clonotype with many counts. The chain recombines TRBV27 with TRBJ1-6, with a tentative D call TRBD1 (5 bases). CDR3 length: 14 residues. With 3 bases removed from V and 7 bases from J, the gap between germline ends came to 10 bases. The V gene's germline CDR1 is MNHEY and CDR2 SMNVEV (reference sequence). In nucleotides, the CDR3 is TGTGCCAGCAGTTTCCGGTCAGGGAATTCACCCCTCCACTTT. Protein product: CASSFRSGNSPLHF.

This clonotype was counted ten times or more. The chain has TRBV11-2 and TRBJ2-5; D possibly corresponds to TRBD2 (6 bases). The CDR3 runs 15 residues. CDR1 is SGHAT and CDR2 is FQNNGV in the germline V gene. V was trimmed by 2 bases and J by 5 bases, leaving 15 bases between them. The chain's CDR3 is CASSLQLAGWETQYF. CDR3 DNA sequence: TGTGCCAGCAGCTTACAACTAGCAGGCTGGGAGACCCAGTACTTC.

This clonotype has a count of ten or more. This chain joins TRBV15 and TRBJ1-3, with D possibly TRBD1 on 5 matching bases. V was clipped by 2 bases and J by 0 bases, with 14 bases between them. Per the germline V gene, CDR1 is LNHNV and CDR2 is YYDKDF (reference sequence). This CDR3 region has 17 residues. Written as DNA, the CDR3 is TGTGCCACCAGCAGATCTCGGGGGTATTCCTCTGGAAACACCATATATTTT. It yields the protein CATSRSRGYSSGNTIYF.

This clonotype appeared many times. This chain connects TRBV11-2 to TRBJ1-3; 7 positions match TRBD1. The CDR3 spans 19 residues. The germline CDR1 and CDR2 sequences are SGHAT and FQNNGV. V was clipped by 5 bases and J by 0 bases; unmatched bases: 16. CDR3 sequence (DNA): TGTGCCAGCAGCGCGAGGTGGGACAGCTTAACCGACTCTGGAAACACCATATATTTT. Its protein product is CASSARWDSLTDSGNTIYF.

Many counts were recorded for this clonotype. The chain couples TRBV3-1 to TRBJ1-4; D is uncertain. The CDR3 length is 13 residues. The germline V and J ends were trimmed by 2 bases and 8 bases, with 9 bases remaining between them. Germline V gives CDR1 LGHDT, CDR2 YNNKEL (reference sequence). This chain's CDR3 is CASSQLGSEKLFF. For the CDR3, the DNA is TGTGCCAGCAGCCAACTAGGGAGCGAAAAACTGTTTTTT. Combining the CDR3 with reference TRBV3-1 and TRBJ1-4 gives the whole variable domain DTAVSQTPKYLVTQMGNDKSIKCEQNLGHDTMYWYKQDSKKFLKIMFSYNNKELIINETVPNRFSPKSPDKAHLNLHINSLELGDSAVYFCASSQLGSEKLFFGSGTQLSVL.

Many counts were recorded for this clonotype. This sequence joins TRBV5-6 and TRBJ2-7; 10 bases agree with TRBD1. Per the germline V gene, CDR1 is SGHDT and CDR2 is YYEEEE. This CDR3 has 14 residues. The J segment lost 8 bases and the V segment lost 0 bases, leaving 5 bases of the junction unmatched. The CDR3 sequence: CASSLGTGGMQQYF. CDR3 coding DNA: TGTGCCAGCAGCTTGGGGACAGGGGGGATGCAGCAGTACTTC. Supplemented by reference TRBV5-6 and TRBJ2-7, the full variable domain reads DAGVTQSPTHLIKTRGQQVTLRCSPKSGHDTVSWYQQALGQGPQFIFQYYEEEERQRGNFPDRFSGHQFPNYSSELNVNALLLGDSALYLCASSLGTGGMQQYFGPGTRLTVT.

The chain carries TRBV19 and TRBJ2-3; no definite D call. Germline CDR1 LNHDA, CDR2 SQIVND (reference sequence). Trimming left V 3 bases short and J 2 bases short, with 3 bases between. The CDR3 runs 12 residues. The CDR3 spells CASSMNTDTQYF. The DNA of the CDR3 is TGTGCCAGTAGTATGAACACAGATACGCAGTATTTT.

This clonotype was detected ten times or more. This chain links TRBV28 with TRBJ2-7, with 7 bases that match TRBD1. The CDR3 extends over 13 amino acids. The V and J ends lost 3 bases and 4 bases, in that order; junction bases with no gene match: 3. Per the germline V gene, CDR1 is MDHEN and CDR2 is SYDVKM. The CDR3 DNA sequence: TGTGCCAGCAGTTTGGACAGGCGTTACGAGCAGTACTTC. Translation gives CASSLDRRYEQYF. Variable domain in full (rest from reference TRBV28 and TRBJ2-7): DVKVTQSSRYLVKRTGEKVFLECVQDMDHENMFWYRQDPGLGLRLIYFSYDVKMKEKGDIPEGYSVSREKKERFSLILESASTNQTSMYLCASSLDRRYEQYFGPGTRLTVT.

This clonotype was detected many times. This chain connects TRBV3-1 to TRBJ1-1; D is uncertain. CDR1 LGHDT and CDR2 YNNKEL come from the germline V gene (reference sequence). The CDR3 covers 13 residues. Trimming stripped 5 bases from V and 4 bases from J, with 11 bases between. The CDR3: CASSATSGTEAFF. CDR3 sequence (DNA): TGTGCCAGCAGCGCAACTTCGGGCACTGAAGCTTTCTTT.